Listed below are T cell receptor beta chains from one sample, sequenced in a study of monozygotic twins with inflammatory bowel disease. TCRdb re-called the 5' RACE reads; every CDR3 protein appears as one record, without DNA. The table lists fewer than 400,000 distinct CDR3 sequences. Sequenced sample: blood. Receptors were obtained from a human donor with ulcerative colitis or Crohn's disease, or a healthy co-twin of an affected twin (not recorded which). Both conserved end residues are part of each CDR3.

V,J,CDR3
TRBV6-2/TRBV6-3,TRBJ1-1,CASSYGGGPNTEAFF
TRBV9,TRBJ2-3,CASSVALLTSGGTDTQYF
TRBV9,TRBJ1-4,CASSGTGTGNEKLFF
TRBV12-3/TRBV12-4,TRBJ2-3,CASSFVAETQYF
TRBV3-1,TRBJ1-4,CASSQTGLLFF
TRBV19,TRBJ1-1,CASSRGPKGRLNTEAFF
TRBV20-1,TRBJ2-5,CSARLSRLAGRRETQYF
TRBV4-3,TRBJ2-1,CASSQLAGGIGQFF
TRBV28,TRBJ2-7,CASSLFYDQYF
TRBV20-1,TRBJ1-4,CSARAGGLYEKLFF
TRBV7-3,TRBJ2-7,CASSPRAGAGTYEQYF
TRBV7-2,TRBJ2-7,CASSLAGGSAYEQYF
TRBV7-2,TRBJ2-5,CASSPSESGSQYF
TRBV5-1,TRBJ2-3,CASSQGGQGTDTQYF
TRBV6-6,TRBJ2-1,CASREQGRGNEQFF
TRBV7-9,TRBJ2-2,CASSSDSIVVGELFF
TRBV28,TRBJ2-1,CASTGAGGNNEQFF
TRBV5-6,TRBJ2-7,CASSLGYGDRFEQYF
TRBV12-3/TRBV12-4,TRBJ1-5,CASSRRQGSGQPQHF
TRBV28,TRBJ2-1,CASTPAVANNEQFF
TRBV12-3/TRBV12-4,TRBJ2-3,CASNSPLGGSDTQYF
TRBV5-4,TRBJ1-4,CASSLWRDTGTTNEKLFF
TRBV19,TRBJ1-4,CATLSGDYEKLFF
TRBV6-5,TRBJ2-2,CASSRRRGGELFF
TRBV28,TRBJ2-3,CASSLWTGSTDTQYF
TRBV7-2,TRBJ2-1,CASSLRTSGRHSYNEQFF
TRBV13,TRBJ1-2,CASSRAGQGAYGYTF
TRBV7-2,TRBJ2-7,CASSLRTLREQYF
TRBV13,TRBJ2-7,CASSYASIGTGFYEQYF
TRBV6-5,TRBJ2-1,CASSYTQTSREIGEQFF
TRBV5-1,TRBJ2-1,CASSLAQRGGYEQFF
TRBV6-5,TRBJ1-3,CASSPPGGNTIYF
TRBV7-8,TRBJ2-2,CASSPRTQPNTGELFF
TRBV20-1,TRBJ2-3,CSARDPRETDTQYF
TRBV10-2,TRBJ2-2,CAMNDSPNTGELFF
TRBV28,TRBJ1-2,CASTQGSYGYTF
TRBV18,TRBJ1-6,CASSRLGHGTDSPLHF
TRBV20-1,TRBJ2-1,CSARAESSYNEQFF
TRBV7-2,TRBJ2-5,CASSLFWTGGETQYF
TRBV20-1,TRBJ2-3,CSARGSTDTQYF
TRBV5-1,TRBJ1-2,CASSKGQAENYGYTF
TRBV19,TRBJ2-2,CATRTGYGTGELFF
TRBV12-3/TRBV12-4,TRBJ1-1,CASSAPQGVAFF
TRBV12-3/TRBV12-4,TRBJ1-5,CASSRTVFSNQPQHF
TRBV7-2,TRBJ2-7,CASSLVGGGLSYEQYF
TRBV7-8,TRBJ1-3,CASSYQTGLAGNTIYF
TRBV7-9,TRBJ2-3,CASSLVSYTQYF
TRBV27,TRBJ2-7,CASHPGTLLREQYF
TRBV19,TRBJ2-5,CASRREGQTGETQYF
TRBV7-9,TRBJ1-5,CASTRDNQPQHF
TRBV5-5,TRBJ1-5,CASSLRQYSNQPQHF
TRBV7-2,TRBJ1-5,CASGLTQNQPQHF
TRBV25-1,TRBJ2-7,CAIRDRLSNEQYF
TRBV11-3,TRBJ2-1,CASSLESGVRNEQFF
TRBV10-3,TRBJ2-1,CAIRLGTSGGVTNEQFF
TRBV20-1,TRBJ2-7,CSAKDYAPYEQYF
TRBV7-9,TRBJ2-1,CASSLAWSEQFF
TRBV29-1,TRBJ1-1,CSVVPGNTEAFF